A selection of T cell receptor beta chains follows, all from one sample in a study of blood T cell repertoires in COVID-19. The protocol was immunoSEQ multiplex PCR, while the TCRdb copy is restricted to in-frame clones and leaves out a portion. The repertoire holds about 320,000 clones, with more than 85% as singletons. The sequenced sample was PBMCs or T cells enriched from blood (not recorded which). The source is a woman aged 25 to 39 who had been exposed to COVID-19. Each CDR3 is given with its conserved first and last residue. D genes are given only for firm matches.

j_call: TRBJ2-2
d_call: TRBD1
v_call: TRBV5-5
cdr3_nt: TGTGCCAGCAGCTTGGACGACAGGGGGCCCTGGGGCACCGGGGAGCTGTTTTTT
cdr3_aa: CASSLDDRGPWGTGELFF

j_call: TRBJ1-2
d_call: TRBD1
v_call: TRBV4-2
cdr3_nt: TGTGCCAGCAGCCAAAACCGGGACAGCTATGGCTACACCTTC
cdr3_aa: CASSQNRDSYGYTF

j_call: TRBJ1-2
d_call: NA
v_call: TRBV18
cdr3_nt: TGTGCCAGCTCACCCACGACCCCAGGGGACTATGGCTACACCTTC
cdr3_aa: CASSPTTPGDYGYTF

j_call: TRBJ1-5
d_call: NA
v_call: TRBV12-2
cdr3_nt: TGTGCAAGTCGCTTGCCGGTAAGCAATCAGCCCCAGCATTTT
cdr3_aa: CASRLPVSNQPQHF

j_call: TRBJ1-1
d_call: NA
v_call: TRBV5-1
cdr3_nt: TGCGCCAGCAGCTCACACAAAGGGGGATACACTGAAGCTTTCTTT
cdr3_aa: CASSSHKGGYTEAFF

j_call: TRBJ1-1
d_call: NA
v_call: TRBV7-8
cdr3_nt: TGTGCCAGCAGCTTAGGCCTCACAGGGTATTTGCCTCTAATTAGGAACACTGAAGCTTTCTTT
cdr3_aa: CASSLGLTGYLPLIRNTEAFF

j_call: TRBJ1-2
d_call: NA
v_call: TRBV5-4
cdr3_nt: TGTGCCAGCAGGACTGAGGAGCCGTTGCGGGGCTACACCTTC
cdr3_aa: CASRTEEPLRGYTF

j_call: TRBJ1-1
d_call: NA
v_call: TRBV6-5
cdr3_nt: TGTGCCAGCAGTTCCTACGGGGGGGGCGGCACTGAAGCTTTCTTT
cdr3_aa: CASSSYGGGGTEAFF

j_call: TRBJ2-5
d_call: NA
v_call: TRBV24-1
cdr3_nt: TGTGCCACCAGTGACCCCAAGCGGATACAAGAGACCCAGTACTTC
cdr3_aa: CATSDPKRIQETQYF

j_call: TRBJ1-6
d_call: NA
v_call: TRBV4-3
cdr3_nt: TGCGCCAGCAGCCAAGCGCACGAGAGCTCCTATAATTCACCCCTCCACTTT
cdr3_aa: CASSQAHESSYNSPLHF

j_call: TRBJ2-5
d_call: TRBD1
v_call: TRBV5-1
cdr3_nt: TGCGCCAGCAGCTTGGGGACAGGGGAAGAGACCCAGTACTTC
cdr3_aa: CASSLGTGEETQYF

j_call: TRBJ1-1
d_call: TRBD1
v_call: TRBV5-1
cdr3_nt: TGCGCCAGCAGCCCAGGGACAGAGAACACTGAAGCTTTCTTT
cdr3_aa: CASSPGTENTEAFF

j_call: TRBJ1-1
d_call: NA
v_call: TRBV7-9
cdr3_nt: TGTGCCAGCAGCTCCCCTCTGACACCGAACACTGAAGCTTTCTTT
cdr3_aa: CASSSPLTPNTEAFF

j_call: TRBJ1-1
d_call: TRBD1
v_call: TRBV27
cdr3_nt: TGTGCCAGCAGTTTCGGTGTCAGGGGGCGCGCGGCACACACTGAAGCTTTCTTT
cdr3_aa: CASSFGVRGRAAHTEAFF

j_call: TRBJ1-1
d_call: NA
v_call: TRBV7-2
cdr3_nt: TGTGCCAGCAGCTTCGTGTCGGGGAACACTGAAGCTTTCTTT
cdr3_aa: CASSFVSGNTEAFF

j_call: TRBJ2-2
d_call: TRBD1
v_call: TRBV6-5
cdr3_nt: TGTGCCAGCAGGGGGACAGGGAACACCGGGGAGCTGTTTTTT
cdr3_aa: CASRGTGNTGELFF